One and the same sample provided the 14 T cell receptor beta chains below, sequenced in a study of cytomegalovirus exposure and HLA in healthy donors. Use of 60 Vbeta and 13 Jbeta primers characterized the PCR. Profiling relied on immunoSEQ multiplex PCR, and the TCRdb table lists in-frame clones only, not all of them. This table holds 150,000 to 200,000 clones, 75% to 90% found once. What was sequenced was PBMCs. The receptors stem from a man between 50 and 59 years old in good health and CMV-seropositive.

This chain connects TRBV4-1 to TRBJ1-2; no definite D call. From germline, CDR1 is MGHRA and CDR2 YSYEKL. There are 14 residues in the CDR3. Trimming stripped 3 bases from V and 3 bases from J, with 11 bases between. CDR3 sequence reads: CASSQIGGHYGYTF. The CDR3 region has the DNA TGCGCCAGCAGCCAGATCGGTGGGCACTATGGCTACACCTTC.

This chain joins TRBV7-3 and TRBJ2-2, with 7 bases lining up with TRBD2. This CDR3 is 16 amino acids long. Trimming removed 2 bases from V and 1 base from J; junction bases left unmatched: 4. Germline V CDR1 and CDR2: SGHTA, FQGTGA. The CDR3 nucleotides read TGTGCCAGCAGCTTAGCGGCTAGCGGGAACACCGGGGAGCTGTTTTTT. It translates to CASSLAASGNTGELFF.

The chain combines TRBV6-1 with TRBJ2-3, with 9 positions matching TRBD1. CDR1 and CDR2 (germline): MNHNS, SASEGT. CDR3 length: 17 amino acids. Trimming cost V 4 bases and J 1 base; bases outside gene matches: 9. The CDR3 DNA sequence: TGTGCCAGCAGTGCCAAACCGACAGGGGGTGGCACAGATACGCAGTATTTT. Its translation: CASSAKPTGGGTDTQYF.

This rearrangement joins TRBV2 to TRBJ1-5, with D perhaps matching TRBD1 (6 bases). CDR3 size: 14 residues. Germline V gene lookup returns CDR1 SNHLY and CDR2 FYNNEI. V lost 8 bases to trimming and J lost 0 bases, with 11 bases between them. This chain's CDR3 is CASAGQNSNQPQHF. The CDR3, as DNA: TGTGCCAGCGCTGGACAGAATAGCAATCAGCCCCAGCATTTT.

V is TRBV6-6 and J is TRBJ2-7; D gene uncertain. Germline CDR1 and CDR2: MNHNY and SVGAGI (reference sequence). The ends were cut back, 2 bases at V and 0 bases at J, with 11 bases in the middle. CDR3 length: 15 amino acids. CDR3 sequence (DNA): TGTGCCAGCAGTTACCCGAGTAGCTCCTCCTACGAGCAGTACTTC. It translates to CASSYPSSSSYEQYF.

The chain has TRBV14 and TRBJ1-1; D gene uncertain. Trimming pared 4 bases from V and 4 bases from J, leaving 7 bases between. The CDR3 is 12 residues long. Germline V gene sequence: CDR1 SGHDN, CDR2 FVKESK. The CDR3 bases are TGTGCCAGCAGCCCCGGGTTCACTGAAGCTTTCTTT. Translating it yields CASSPGFTEAFF.

This chain links TRBV5-1 with TRBJ2-1, with 13 bases fitting TRBD2. The germline CDR1 and CDR2 sequences are SGHRS and YFSETQ. The length of the CDR3 is 17 residues. V dropped 4 bases and J dropped 5; count of bases not matched to a gene: 9. In DNA form, the CDR3 reads TGCGCCAGCAGCGAACCGGGACTAGCGGGACAACACAATGAGCAGTTCTTC. It is translated as CASSEPGLAGQHNEQFF.

The rearrangement joins TRBV11-2 to TRBJ2-1; 9 bases fit TRBD2. This CDR3 comprises 15 residues. The V segment lost 1 base and the J segment 6 bases; nucleotides outside the gene matches: 4. Germline CDR1 is SGHAT and CDR2 is FQNNGV. The CDR3, as DNA: TGTGCCAGCAGCTTAGGCGGGGGGGCAAGCAATGAGCAGTTCTTC. This translates into CASSLGGGASNEQFF.

This rearrangement joins TRBV7-2 to TRBJ1-2, with D unresolved. V shed 2 bases and J shed 4 bases, with 14 bases lying between them. The CDR3 has 15 amino acids. Germline-derived CDR1 and CDR2 are SGHTA and FQGNSA. The CDR3: CASSLSLQFLYGYTF. The CDR3 bases are TGTGCCAGCAGCTTAAGCTTACAGTTCCTCTATGGCTACACCTTC.

This chain connects TRBV15 to TRBJ2-5, with 7 bases fitting TRBD1. The J call may be incorrect, as the DNA end agrees better with TRBJ2-7. There are 15 residues in the CDR3. CDR1 is LNHNV and CDR2 is YYDKDF in the germline V gene (reference sequence). The CDR3 DNA reads as TGTGCCACCAGCGATACAAAGGGACAGAGCTACGAGCAGTACTTC. Encoded protein: CATSDTKGQSYEQYF.

V usage is TRBV28 and J usage is TRBJ1-5; TRBD1 agrees at 9 bases. V shed 6 bases and J 3 bases; nucleotides not matched to a gene: 12. The CDR3 consists of 17 residues. Germline V gives CDR1 MDHEN, CDR2 SYDVKM. The CDR3 protein is CASSPLPGQGYNQPQHF. The CDR3 DNA sequence: TGTGCCAGCAGCCCTTTACCGGGACAGGGATACAATCAGCCCCAGCATTTT.

On this clone: A read error may account for a junction end that differs from germline. The chain has TRBV14 and TRBJ2-4, with D possibly being TRBD2 (6 bases). Per the germline V gene, CDR1 is SGHDN and CDR2 is FVKESK. The CDR3 runs 17 residues. The CDR3 here is CAGSQLGRESGKNIQYF. In DNA form, the CDR3 reads TGTGCCGGCAGCCAACTTGGGCGGGAATCGGGCAAAAACATTCAGTACTTC.

This rearrangement joins TRBV5-1 to TRBJ2-5; D might be TRBD2 (6 bases). Trimming stripped 0 bases from V and 2 bases from J, with 14 bases between. CDR3 length: 16 amino acids. The germline V gene encodes CDR1 SGHRS and CDR2 YFSETQ. This CDR3 is CASSLGSSSGQETQYF. Written as DNA, the CDR3 is TGCGCCAGCAGCTTGGGCTCTAGTAGCGGACAAGAGACCCAGTACTTC.

This chain uses TRBV13 with TRBJ2-2; TRBD2 might be the D (6 bases). Per germline, CDR1 PRHDT and CDR2 FYEKMQ (reference sequence). Trimming left V 0 bases short and J 6 bases short, with 8 bases between. The CDR3 runs to 14 residues. The CDR3 bases are TGTGCCAGCAGCTTAGGTGGGGACTCCGGGGAGCTGTTTTTT. Translation: CASSLGGDSGELFF.